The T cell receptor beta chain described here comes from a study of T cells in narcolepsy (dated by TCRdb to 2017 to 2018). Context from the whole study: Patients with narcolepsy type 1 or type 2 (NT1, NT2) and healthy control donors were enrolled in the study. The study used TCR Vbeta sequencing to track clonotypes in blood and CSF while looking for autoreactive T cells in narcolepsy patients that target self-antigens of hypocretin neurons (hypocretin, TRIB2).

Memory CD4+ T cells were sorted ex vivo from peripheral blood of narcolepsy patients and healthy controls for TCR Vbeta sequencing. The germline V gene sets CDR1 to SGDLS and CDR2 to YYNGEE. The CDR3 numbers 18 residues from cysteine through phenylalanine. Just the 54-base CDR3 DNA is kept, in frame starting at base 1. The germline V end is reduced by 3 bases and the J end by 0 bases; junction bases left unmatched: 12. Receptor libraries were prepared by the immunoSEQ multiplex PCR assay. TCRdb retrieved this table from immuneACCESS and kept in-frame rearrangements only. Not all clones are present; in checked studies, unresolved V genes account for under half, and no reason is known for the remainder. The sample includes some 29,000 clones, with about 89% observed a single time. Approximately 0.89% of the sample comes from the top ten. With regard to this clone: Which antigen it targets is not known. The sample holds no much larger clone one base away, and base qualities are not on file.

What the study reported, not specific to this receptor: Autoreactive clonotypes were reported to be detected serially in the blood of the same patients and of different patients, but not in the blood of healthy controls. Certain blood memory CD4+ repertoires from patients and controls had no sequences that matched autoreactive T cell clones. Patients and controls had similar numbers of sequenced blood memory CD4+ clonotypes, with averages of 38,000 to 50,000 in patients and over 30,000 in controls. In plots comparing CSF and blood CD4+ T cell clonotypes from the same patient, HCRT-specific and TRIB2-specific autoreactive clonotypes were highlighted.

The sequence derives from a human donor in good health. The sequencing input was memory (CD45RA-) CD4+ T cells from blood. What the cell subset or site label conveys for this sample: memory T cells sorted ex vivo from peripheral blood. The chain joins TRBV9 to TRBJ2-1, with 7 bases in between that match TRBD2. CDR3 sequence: CASSGRSGDPSSYNEQFF. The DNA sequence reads TGTGCCAGCAGCGGCCGGAGCGGGGACCCGAGCTCCTACAATGAGCAGTTCTTC.